The TCR beta chain under discussion was sequenced for a study of T cell responses to AZD1222 COVID-19 vaccine. The germline CDR1 and CDR2 sequences are SGHRS and YFSETQ. Deletions cut 0 bases from V and 4 bases from J, with 7 bases between. This CDR3 is 14 amino acids long. The data were produced by immunoSEQ multiplex PCR, yet TCRdb's version contains in-frame clones alone and is incomplete. This table has roughly 70,000 clones, approximately 80% appearing once. Sequences were derived from peripheral blood, sampled 28 days after the second AZD1222 dose. The sequence derives from an adult who received the AZD1222 COVID-19 vaccine. The genes are TRBV5-1 and TRBJ1-4; the D is unclear. The CDR3 coding sequence is TGCGCCAGCAGCTTGGGGCCGAGTAATGAAAAACTGTTTTTT. Protein: CASSLGPSNEKLFF.